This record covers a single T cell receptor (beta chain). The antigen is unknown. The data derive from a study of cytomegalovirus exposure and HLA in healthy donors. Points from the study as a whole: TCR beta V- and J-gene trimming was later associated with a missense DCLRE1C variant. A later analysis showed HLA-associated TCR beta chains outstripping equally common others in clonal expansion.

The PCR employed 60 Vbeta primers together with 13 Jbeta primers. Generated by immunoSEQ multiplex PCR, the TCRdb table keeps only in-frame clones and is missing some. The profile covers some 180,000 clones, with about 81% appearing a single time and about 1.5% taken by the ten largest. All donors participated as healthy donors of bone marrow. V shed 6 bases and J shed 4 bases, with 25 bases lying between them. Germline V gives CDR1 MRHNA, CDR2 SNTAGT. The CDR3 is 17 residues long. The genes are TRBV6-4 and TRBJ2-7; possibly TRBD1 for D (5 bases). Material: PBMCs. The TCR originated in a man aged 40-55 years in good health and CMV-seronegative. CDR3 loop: CASSQETVRPEGYEQYF. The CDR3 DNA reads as TGTGCCAGCAGCCAAGAGACAGTACGCCCCGAAGGGTACGAGCAGTACTTC.